This TCR beta chain was recovered during a study of shared clonotypes between healthy human individuals. The naive CD8 fraction comprised CD45RO-negative cells positively selected for CCR7 and excluded terminally differentiated effector memory CD45RA+ cells. Among the donors, all were Caucasian adults who lived in Nashville, Tennessee. Germline V gene lookup returns CDR1 PRHDT and CDR2 FYEKMQ (reference sequence). This CDR3 is 16 amino acids long. Trimming shortened V by 5 bases and J by 1 base, and 17 bases separated the two germline ends. Profiled with immunoSEQ multiplex PCR; TCRdb holds only in-frame clones, not every one. The top ten hold less than 1.5% of the sample, which has around 2,100,000 clones, approximately 94% seen once. Remarks on this clone: Antigen: not known.

General observations from the study: Naive subsets usually exceeded memory subsets in estimated richness. Across a handful of donors, naive CD4 shared 5% to 6%, naive CD8 over 3%, memory CD4 more than 2%, memory CD8 around 0.42%. Non-shared clonotypes had lower generation probabilities than those shared by all four donors.

This receptor was obtained from a man younger than 35 in good health. Sequenced sample: naive CD8+ T cells sorted from blood. The chain combines TRBV13 with TRBJ1-1, with D possibly TRBD1 on 5 matching bases. The DNA for the CDR3 is TGTGCCAGCAGCACCCAAGGGGTCCTCGGGAACACTGAAGCTTTCTTT. Encoded protein: CASSTQGVLGNTEAFF.